This T cell receptor (beta chain) was found in a study of regulatory T cells in long-lasting Graves disease (dated by TCRdb to the early 2020s). About the full investigation: Antithyroid drugs had been taken for less than 3 months by newly diagnosed Graves' disease patients. This study used TCR sequencing and RNA sequencing of peripheral blood to compare persistent Graves' disease patients against newly diagnosed Graves' disease patients. A total of roughly 35 samples underwent TCR sequencing: about 13 from persistent and 20 from newly diagnosed Graves' disease patients. The study took place in China and was registered as a clinical trial.

This clonotype was recorded many times. Its antigen remains undetermined. Base-call qualities are not available, and no considerably larger clone is one nucleotide away. Here is what the overall study found, with its caveats: Compared with newly diagnosed patients, persistent Graves' disease patients had lower TCR Shannon entropy and fewer highly expanded clones, which suggests clonal expansion. The study examined only peripheral blood because the primary lesion, thyroid tissue, could not be accessed. Only the TCR beta chain was sequenced and analyzed. Persistent disease showed preferential use of TRBV28, TRBJ1-2 and TRBJ2-5, whereas newly diagnosed disease favored TRBV20-1 and TRBJ2-1. The authors acknowledged the small sample size as a limitation that may reduce accuracy. Persistent patients shared more public clonotypes among themselves (around 2,700) than newly diagnosed patients did (approximately 900).

Library construction relied on multiplex PCR. Sequenced using an Illumina HiSeq 4000. iRepertoire HTBI primers and Arm-PCR amplification of CDR3 regions were used to construct TCR beta libraries. Gel purification was performed on PCR products prior to sequencing. Regarding the original processing steps: Gene usage analysis of CDR3 amino acid clonotypes relied on the roughly 60 TRBV and 12 to 15 TRBJ segments identified across samples. Filtered high-quality paired reads were merged into contigs using COPE and FqMerger. BLAST was used to align contigs to IMGT TRBV, TRBD and TRBJ reference genes, and CDR3 was defined according to IMGT. Highly expanded clones were defined as clonotypes with a frequency above 0.1%. Shannon entropy served as the measure of repertoire diversity, while the Gini coefficient captured V-J evenness. A clonotype found in more than one individual was treated as public. TCRdb trimmed public reads at Q25 via fastp, called clones via MiXCR and kept in-frame beta chains. Each entry is one CDR3 protein sequence, shown with its most common DNA and genes. The V and J calls come from TCRdb's annotation, not from the publication. The sample has 240,000 or so distinct CDR3 sequences on record, 20% to 25% of them singletons. The ten largest make up approximately 14% of the sample.

This specimen's time point label, per the study, means: newly diagnosed GD, antithyroid drugs for less than 3 months. RNA was extracted from PBMCs in TRIzol for both TCR sequencing and RNA sequencing. The diagnosis of Graves' disease followed American Thyroid Association guidelines. The patients came from an endocrinology department in Xi'an, China. Each patient gave 8.5 to 9.5 milliliters of peripheral blood, collected in an EDTA anticoagulant tube. Ficoll Paque Plus density gradient separation was used to isolate PBMCs, and no further T cell sorting was performed. RNA quality was checked with an Agilent 2100 Bioanalyzer and agarose gel, and concentration with a NanoDrop 2000. According to the germline V gene, CDR1 reads SGHDN and CDR2 reads FVKESK. The CDR3 goes from the cysteine to the phenylalanine over 18 residues. Only the CDR3 DNA stays, 54 bases, in frame from base 1. Trimmed from V: 1 base; trimmed from J: 3 bases; junction bases lacking a gene match: 9.

The TCR sequence derives from a female donor with Graves disease. The chain was built from TRBV14 and TRBJ1-1; 12 central nucleotides agree with TRBD1. This material consisted of peripheral blood mononuclear cells (PBMCs), taken at new diagnosis, from a patient treated with antithyroid drugs. The nucleotides are TGTGCCAGCAGCCAAGTGGGATGGGGACAGGGGGCATACACTGAAGCTTTCTTT. It encodes CASSQVGWGQGAYTEAFF. Reference TRBV14 and TRBJ1-1 proteins supply the regions before and after the CDR3; the full variable domain is: EAGVTQFPSHSVIEKGQTVTLRCDPISGHDNLYWYRRVMGKEIKFLLHFVKESKQDESGMPNNRFLAERTGGTYSTLKVQPAELEDSGVYFCASSQVGWGQGAYTEAFFGQGTRLTVV.